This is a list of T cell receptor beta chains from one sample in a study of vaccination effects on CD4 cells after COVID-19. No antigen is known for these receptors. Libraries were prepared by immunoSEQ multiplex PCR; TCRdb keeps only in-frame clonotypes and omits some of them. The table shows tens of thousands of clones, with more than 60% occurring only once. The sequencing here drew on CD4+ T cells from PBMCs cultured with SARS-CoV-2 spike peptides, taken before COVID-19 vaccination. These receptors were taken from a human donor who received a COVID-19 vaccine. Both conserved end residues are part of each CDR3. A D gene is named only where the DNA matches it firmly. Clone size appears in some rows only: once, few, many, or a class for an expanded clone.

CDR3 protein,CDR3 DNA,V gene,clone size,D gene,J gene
CATSDLKRADYNEQFF,TGTGCCACCAGTGATTTGAAACGGGCTGACTACAATGAGCAGTTCTTC,TRBV24-1,NA,NA,TRBJ2-1
CASRRASSVLEQYF,TGTGCCAGTAGAAGGGCCTCCTCGGTACTGGAGCAGTACTTC,TRBV19,NA,NA,TRBJ2-7
CASSRLAGGYEQFF,TGTGCCAGCAGCCGACTAGCGGGAGGCTATGAGCAGTTCTTC,TRBV27,NA,TRBD2,TRBJ2-1
CASSLSGTGRYEQYF,TGTGCCAGCAGTTTATCCGGGACAGGGCGTTACGAGCAGTACTTC,TRBV27,NA,TRBD1,TRBJ2-7
CASSSLGSLSTDTQYF,TGTGCCAGCAGTTCCCTGGGGAGCTTAAGCACAGATACGCAGTATTTT,TRBV28,NA,NA,TRBJ2-3
CASSIAGNSYGYTF,TGTGCCAGTAGTATCGCCGGTAACAGCTATGGCTACACCTTC,TRBV19,NA,NA,TRBJ1-2
CASSLIAESYNEQFF,TGCGCCAGCAGTCTGATAGCGGAGTCCTACAATGAGCAGTTCTTC,TRBV4-1,NA,NA,TRBJ2-1
CASSQEYGPNSPLHF,TGCGCCAGCAGCCAAGAATACGGCCCAAATTCACCCCTCCACTTT,TRBV4-1,NA,NA,TRBJ1-6
CASSALSGIQGTDTQYF,TGTGCCAGCAGCGCGCTATCAGGCATACAGGGCACAGATACGCAGTATTTT,TRBV19,NA,NA,TRBJ2-3
CASSTGTDTQYF,TGTGCCAGCAGCACCGGCACAGATACGCAGTATTTT,TRBV5-5,NA,NA,TRBJ2-3
CASSVGVSTDTQYF,TGTGCCAGCAGTGTCGGGGTCAGCACAGATACGCAGTATTTT,TRBV2,NA,NA,TRBJ2-3
CASSFSPSGRVYEQFF,TGTGCCAGCAGTTTTTCGCCTAGCGGGAGAGTCTATGAGCAGTTCTTC,TRBV28,NA,TRBD2,TRBJ2-1
CASSLRPSGPLAKNIQYF,TGTGCCAGCAGTTTAAGGCCTAGCGGACCATTAGCCAAAAACATTCAGTACTTC,TRBV28,NA,TRBD2,TRBJ2-4
CASSQDRASGGNEQYF,TGTGCCAGCAGCCAAGATAGGGCTAGCGGGGGAAATGAGCAGTACTTC,TRBV4-2,NA,TRBD2,TRBJ2-7
CASSFVSGSQLLSYEQYF,TGTGCCAGCAGCTTTGTTAGCGGGAGTCAACTTTTGTCCTACGAGCAGTACTTC,TRBV7-8,NA,TRBD2,TRBJ2-7
CASSFQGGAYEQYF,TGTGCCAGCAGCTTTCAGGGGGGGGCCTACGAGCAGTACTTC,TRBV11-2,NA,NA,TRBJ2-7
CASSGQGVATNEKLFF,TGTGCCAGCAGTGGACAGGGGGTAGCAACTAATGAAAAACTGTTTTTT,TRBV6-1,NA,TRBD1,TRBJ1-4
CAITRTADYGYTF,TGTGCCATCACCAGGACAGCTGATTATGGCTACACCTTC,TRBV10-3,few,NA,TRBJ1-2
CASSLRSNRGYTF,TGCGCCAGCAGCCTCCGTAGTAACAGGGGCTACACCTTC,TRBV5-1,NA,NA,TRBJ1-2
CASSPTDRGGYEQYF,TGTGCCAGCAGTCCAACGGACAGGGGTGGCTACGAGCAGTACTTC,TRBV28,NA,TRBD1,TRBJ2-7
CASSSGTLYEKLFF,TGTGCCAGCAGTTCCGGGACCCTTTATGAAAAACTGTTTTTT,TRBV28,NA,NA,TRBJ1-4
CATSIGTGNTEAFF,TGTGCCACCAGCATCGGGACAGGGAACACTGAAGCTTTCTTT,TRBV15,NA,TRBD1,TRBJ1-1
CASSPGTSGAYNEQFF,TGTGCCAGCAGCCCTGGGACTAGCGGGGCTTACAATGAGCAGTTCTTC,TRBV5-4,once,TRBD2,TRBJ2-1
CASSQGVVAFEAFF,TGTGCCAGCAGCCAAGGAGTGGTGGCCTTTGAAGCTTTCTTT,TRBV4-2,NA,NA,TRBJ1-1
CASSQFRGTTYEQYF,TGTGCCAGCAGCCAATTCCGGGGGACGACCTACGAGCAGTACTTC,TRBV3-1/TRBV3-2,few,NA,TRBJ2-7
CASSLWGQAVTVGNQPQHF,TGTGCCAGCAGTTTATGGGGGCAGGCCGTCACCGTTGGCAATCAGCCCCAGCATTTT,TRBV27,NA,NA,TRBJ1-5
CAWVSGGTDTQYF,TGTGCCTGGGTTAGCGGTGGCACAGATACGCAGTATTTT,TRBV30,once,NA,TRBJ2-3
CASRLGLAGVTGELFF,TGTGCCAGCAGGCTTGGACTAGCGGGAGTGACCGGGGAGCTGTTTTTT,TRBV7-8,NA,TRBD2,TRBJ2-2